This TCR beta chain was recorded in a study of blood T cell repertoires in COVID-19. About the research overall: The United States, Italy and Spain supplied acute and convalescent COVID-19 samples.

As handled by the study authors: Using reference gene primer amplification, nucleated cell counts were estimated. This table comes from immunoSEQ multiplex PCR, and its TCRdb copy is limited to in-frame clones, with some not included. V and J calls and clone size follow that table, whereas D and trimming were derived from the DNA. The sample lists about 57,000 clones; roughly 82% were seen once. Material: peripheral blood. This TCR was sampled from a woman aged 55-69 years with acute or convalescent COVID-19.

The CDR3 sequence: CASSWAGTANTEAFF. In nucleotides, the CDR3 is TGTGCCAGCAGTTGGGCCGGGACAGCAAACACTGAAGCTTTCTTT. The chain uses TRBV27 and TRBJ1-1, with TRBD1 matching over 7 bases. Germline V lookup: CDR1 MNHEY, CDR2 SMNVEV (reference sequence). The V segment lost 4 bases and the J segment 2 bases; nucleotides outside the gene matches: 7. The CDR3 contains 15 residues.